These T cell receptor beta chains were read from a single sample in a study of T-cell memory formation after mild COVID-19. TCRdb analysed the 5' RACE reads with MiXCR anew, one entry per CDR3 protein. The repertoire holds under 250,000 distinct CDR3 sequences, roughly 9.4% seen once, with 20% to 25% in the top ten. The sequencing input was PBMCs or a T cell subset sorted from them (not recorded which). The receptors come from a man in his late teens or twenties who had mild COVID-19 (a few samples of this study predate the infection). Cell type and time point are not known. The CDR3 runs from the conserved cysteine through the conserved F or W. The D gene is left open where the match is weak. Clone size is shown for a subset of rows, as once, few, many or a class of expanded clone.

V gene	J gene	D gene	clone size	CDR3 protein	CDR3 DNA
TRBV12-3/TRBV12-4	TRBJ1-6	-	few	CASSLRNSPLHF	TGTGCCAGCAGTTTGAGGAATTCACCCCTCCACTTT
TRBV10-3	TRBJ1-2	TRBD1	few	CAIRADRDSYGYTF	TGTGCCATCCGCGCGGACAGGGATAGCTATGGCTACACCTTC
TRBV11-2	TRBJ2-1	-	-	CASSFSLNEQFF	TGTGCCAGCAGCTTTAGTCTCAATGAGCAGTTCTTC
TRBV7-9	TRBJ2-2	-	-	CASSPGLFQPNTGELFF	TGTGCCAGCAGCCCAGGCCTTTTCCAACCGAACACCGGGGAGCTGTTTTTT
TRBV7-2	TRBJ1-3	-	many	CASSFQFGAGNTIYF	TGTGCCAGCAGCTTCCAGTTTGGGGCTGGAAACACCATATATTTT
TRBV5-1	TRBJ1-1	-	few	CASSSGGSFSTEAFF	TGCGCCAGCAGCTCCGGGGGATCCTTCTCCACTGAAGCTTTCTTT
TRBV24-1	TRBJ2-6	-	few	CATSDFSSGANVLTF	TGTGCCACCAGTGATTTCAGCTCTGGGGCCAACGTCCTGACTTTC
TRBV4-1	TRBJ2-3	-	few	CASSQPFLADTQYF	TGCGCCAGCAGCCAACCCTTCCTAGCAGATACGCAGTATTTT
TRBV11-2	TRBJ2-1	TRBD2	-	CASSLAWGTNYNEQFF	TGTGCCAGCAGCTTAGCTTGGGGGACTAACTACAATGAGCAGTTCTTC
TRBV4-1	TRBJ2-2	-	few	CASSQARDTGELFF	TGCGCCAGCAGCCAAGCCAGGGACACCGGGGAGCTGTTTTTT
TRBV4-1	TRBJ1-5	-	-	CASSQDFRDAELRPQHF	TGCGCCAGCAGCCAAGATTTCCGGGACGCAGAGCTTCGGCCCCAGCATTTT
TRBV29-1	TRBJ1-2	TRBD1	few	CSAGTGINYGYTF	TGCAGCGCCGGGACAGGGATTAACTATGGCTACACCTTC
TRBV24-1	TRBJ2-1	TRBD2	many	CATSPGSGGSYNEQFF	TGTGCCACCTCTCCTGGGAGCGGGGGCTCCTACAATGAGCAGTTCTTC
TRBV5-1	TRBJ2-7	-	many	CASSFGTTSYEQYF	TGCGCCAGCAGCTTCGGAACCACCTCCTACGAGCAGTACTTC
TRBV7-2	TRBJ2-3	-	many	CASSFVSSSPGDTQYF	TGTGCCAGCAGCTTCGTGTCTAGCTCCCCGGGAGATACGCAGTATTTT
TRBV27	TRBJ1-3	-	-	CASSPPGGLDTIYF	TGTGCCAGCAGTCCTCCGGGGGGCCTGGACACCATATATTTT
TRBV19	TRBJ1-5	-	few	CASSPRWGFAQPQHF	TGTGCCAGTAGTCCTCGTTGGGGGTTCGCTCAGCCCCAGCATTTT
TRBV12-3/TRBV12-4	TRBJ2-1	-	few	CASSPGGSSSYNEQFF	TGTGCCAGCAGCCCCGGCGGAAGCAGCTCCTACAATGAGCAGTTCTTC
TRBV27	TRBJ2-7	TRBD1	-	CASSFTGQGLFYEQYF	TGTGCCAGCAGTTTCACCGGACAGGGACTTTTCTACGAGCAGTACTTC
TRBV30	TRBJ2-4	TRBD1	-	CAGTGQGAAKNIQYF	TGTGCCGGAACCGGACAGGGGGCAGCCAAAAACATTCAGTACTTC